This T cell receptor beta chain is drawn from a study of blood T cell repertoires in COVID-19. Across the study: Acute and convalescent COVID-19 specimens originated in the United States, Italy and Spain. PBMCs, B-cell-depleted T cells, or T cells provided the cDNA or gDNA that made up the material.

Under the authors' procedure: The authors estimated nucleated cell counts from reference gene primer amplification. The assay was immunoSEQ multiplex PCR, and TCRdb's table has in-frame clones only and misses some. For V, J and clone size, that table is used; D and trimming come from the DNA. This sample has 130,000 to 150,000 clones, with around 81% found just once. The sample taken for sequencing was peripheral blood. The source of this sequence is a woman between 40 and 50 years old with active or convalescent COVID-19.

Written as DNA, the CDR3 is TGTGCCAGCAGGGGACAGCCGAACACTGAAGCTTTCTTT. Amino acid sequence: CASRGQPNTEAFF. V gene TRBV5-5 combines with J gene TRBJ1-1; TRBD1 matches at 7 bases. Germline V CDR1 and CDR2: SGHKS, YYEKEE (reference sequence). The CDR3 sequence is 13 residues long. V lost 5 bases and J lost 1; bases outside the gene matches: 2.